The next 8 T cell receptor beta chains were all read from a single sample in a study of OX40 agonist ivuxolimab in advanced cancers. Assay: immunoSEQ multiplex PCR; the TCRdb copy retains only in-frame clones and omits some. Of about 58,000 clones in the sample, roughly 77% were seen once. The starting material was CD4+ or CD8+ T cells sorted from blood, obtained in a trial of the OX40 agonist ivuxolimab. These receptors all come from an adult with an advanced solid tumor such as melanoma, head and neck, liver or kidney cancer.

For the CDR3, the DNA is TGTGCCAGCAGCCGTTTAGCGGGGAAGAACACCGGGGAGCTGTTTTTT. Its protein is CASSRLAGKNTGELFF. V gene TRBV7-2 combines with J gene TRBJ2-2, with 8 bases fitting TRBD2. In germline, CDR1 is SGHTA, CDR2 FQGNSA. This CDR3 is 16 amino acids long. V shed 5 bases, J shed 1 base, and the junction held 6 bases outside the gene matches.

This chain uses TRBV27 with TRBJ1-2; 7 bases map to TRBD1. The junction had 10 bases not matched to a gene; V was cut back by 5 bases and J by 4 bases. Germline V CDR1 and CDR2: MNHEY, SMNVEV (reference sequence). The CDR3 covers 15 residues. The CDR3 sequence: CASSLTTGAPYGYTF. CDR3 nucleotides: TGTGCCAGCAGTCTCACTACAGGGGCGCCCTATGGCTACACCTTC.

The J gene is TRBJ1-3, the V gene TRBV6-1, with TRBD1 as a possible D gene (5 bases). The V and J ends lost 10 bases and 4 bases respectively, with 17 bases between them. Germline CDR1 and CDR2: MNHNS and SASEGT. There are 14 residues in the CDR3. The CDR3 region has the DNA TGTGCCACCCTGCCCTGGGGGTCAGGAAACACCATATATTTT. Protein: CATLPWGSGNTIYF.

The chain couples TRBV10-2 to TRBJ2-1; TRBD2 matches at 7 bases. This CDR3 is 14 amino acids long. Germline V gene data show CDR1 as WSHSY and CDR2 as SAAADI. With 5 bases clipped from V and 4 bases from J, the junction kept 5 bases outside the gene matches. The CDR3 DNA reads as TGCGCCAGCAGTAGCGGGGCCATGTACAATGAGCAGTTCTTC. As protein: CASSSGAMYNEQFF.

The chain recombines TRBV6-6 with TRBJ1-2; D gene uncertain. Germline CDR1 reads MNHNY; CDR2 reads SVGAGI (reference sequence). V was clipped by 2 bases and J by 3 bases, with 10 bases between them. The CDR3 totals 14 residues. The CDR3 is CASSYPERDYGYTF. The CDR3 bases are TGTGCCAGCAGTTACCCGGAAAGGGACTATGGCTACACCTTC.

CDR3 DNA: TGTGCCAGCTCTCCCCGAGGAATTGGGACAGGGGACGAGCAGTACTTC. Protein sequence: CASSPRGIGTGDEQYF. The rearrangement uses TRBV18 and TRBJ2-7, with TRBD1 identical over 10 bases. The length of the CDR3 is 16 residues. J lost 5 bases, V lost 6 bases, and 13 bases had no gene match. In germline, CDR1 is KGHSH, CDR2 LQKENI.

The chain joins TRBV9 to TRBJ2-5; 7 bases are a match to TRBD1. The V and J ends lost 4 bases and 5 bases, in that order; junction bases with no gene match: 11. This CDR3 is 15 amino acids long. Germline loops: CDR1 SGDLS, CDR2 YYNGEE. CDR3 sequence (DNA): TGTGCCAGCAGCCAGGGGGTGACAGGCTGGGAGACCCAGTACTTC. Translation gives CASSQGVTGWETQYF.

This clone came up a few times. V and J are TRBV29-1 and TRBJ1-1; no clear D. This CDR3 comprises 12 residues. Trimming shortened V by 7 bases and J by 0 bases, and 9 bases separated the two germline ends. The germline V gene has CDR1 SQVTM and CDR2 ANQGSEA. The CDR3 nucleotides read TGCAGCGCATGGACGGTGAACACTGAAGCTTTCTTT. Translation gives CSAWTVNTEAFF.